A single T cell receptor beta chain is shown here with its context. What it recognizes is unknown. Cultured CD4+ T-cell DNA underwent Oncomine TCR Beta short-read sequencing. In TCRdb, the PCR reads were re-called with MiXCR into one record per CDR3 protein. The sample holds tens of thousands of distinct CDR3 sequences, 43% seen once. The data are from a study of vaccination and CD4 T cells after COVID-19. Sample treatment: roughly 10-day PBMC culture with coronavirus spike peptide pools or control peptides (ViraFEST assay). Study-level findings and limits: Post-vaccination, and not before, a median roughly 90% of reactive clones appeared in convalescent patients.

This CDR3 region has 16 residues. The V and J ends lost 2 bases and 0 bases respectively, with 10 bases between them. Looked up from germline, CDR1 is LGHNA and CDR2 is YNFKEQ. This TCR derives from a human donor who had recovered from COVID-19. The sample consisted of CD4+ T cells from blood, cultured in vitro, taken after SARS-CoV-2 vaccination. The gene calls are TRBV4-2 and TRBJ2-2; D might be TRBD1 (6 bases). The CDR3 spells CASSQPTGTNTGELFF. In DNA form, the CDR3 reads TGTGCCAGCAGCCAACCAACAGGGACGAACACCGGGGAGCTGTTTTTT.